This is a list of T cell receptor beta chains from one sample in a study of cytomegalovirus exposure and HLA in healthy donors. Clones were read by immunoSEQ multiplex PCR, and TCRdb kept only the in-frame ones, dropping some. The table has about 170,000 clones, approximately 78% seen once. Specimen: PBMCs. The origin of the receptors is a male donor in good health and CMV-seronegative. The conserved cysteine and the conserved F or W are not part of the CDR3 here. Each record gives: V gene, D gene, CDR3 protein. The D gene is left open where the match is weak.

TRBV5-1 - ASSLGWGSIAQAYEQY
TRBV27 TRBD2 ASSLMASGNNEQF
TRBV19 - ASSDGPSSYNEQF
TRBV6-6 TRBD1 ASSYRDRGFRETQY
TRBV5-8 - ASSRQTAAF
TRBV18 - ASSPVRDMNTEAF
TRBV6-5 TRBD1 ASRELGQGRGYT
TRBV5-1 TRBD2 ASSPLAGGGYNEQF
TRBV2 TRBD2 ASSEGGSPYNEQF
TRBV6-1 TRBD2 ASSEANRRLAGGRRRTDTQY
TRBV14 - ASSQAGSSPYEQY
TRBV5-1 - ASSLDGIIRNSPLH
TRBV7-9 - ASSSGAGYGYT
TRBV6-6 TRBD2 ASSRGLAGGEDEQF
TRBV29-1 - SVEFSGEEETQY
TRBV28 TRBD1 ASRSTGDNEKLF
TRBV7-2 TRBD1 ASSLRPDRAIYNSPLH
TRBV2 - ASSVPGSGQY
TRBV7-3 - ASSLGFGETQY
TRBV28 TRBD1 ASIQGGLDSYEQY
TRBV7-3 - ASSLTGRVDGYT
TRBV5-6 - ASRPSTMVFTMNTEAF
TRBV2 - ASSDSYEQY